This T cell receptor beta chain was sequenced in a study of T cells in localized non-small cell lung cancer. Trimming took 8 bases from V and 0 from J, leaving 11 bases between them. The CDR3 covers 15 residues. Germline assignment: CDR1 KGHSH and CDR2 LQKENI. Generated by immunoSEQ multiplex PCR, the TCRdb table keeps only in-frame clones and is missing some. Of tens of thousands of clones detected, 88% appear once; the ten largest clones hold over 2.5%. This sequence was found in a female donor of 60 years or more with stage I squamous cell lung carcinoma. Sequenced material: peripheral blood, taken before any cancer treatment. The chain links TRBV18 to TRBJ2-6, with a weak D call TRBD1 (5 bases). The CDR3 loop is CASTDSSSGANVLTF. CDR3 DNA: TGTGCCAGCACAGACAGCAGCTCTGGGGCCAACGTCCTGACTTTC.